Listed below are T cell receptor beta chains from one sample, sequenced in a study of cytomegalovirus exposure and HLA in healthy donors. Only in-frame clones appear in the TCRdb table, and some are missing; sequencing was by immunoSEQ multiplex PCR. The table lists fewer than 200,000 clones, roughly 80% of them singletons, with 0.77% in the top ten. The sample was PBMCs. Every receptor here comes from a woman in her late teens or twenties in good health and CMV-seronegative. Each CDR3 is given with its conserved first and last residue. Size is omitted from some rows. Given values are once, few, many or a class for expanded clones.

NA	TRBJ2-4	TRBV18	CASSPLAGGPYIQYF
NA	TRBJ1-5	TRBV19	CASSMDRVGQPQHF
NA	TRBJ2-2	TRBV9	CASSVAPGQGVIGELFF
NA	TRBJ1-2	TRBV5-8	CASSFWAIDLDGYTF
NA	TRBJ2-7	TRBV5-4	CASSLPPYEQYF
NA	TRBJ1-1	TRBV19	CAINNTTMNTEAFF
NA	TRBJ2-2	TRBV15	CATSIGGDAGELFF
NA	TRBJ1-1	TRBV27	CASSLQGGSTEAFF
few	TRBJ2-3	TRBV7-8	CASSLGGGQGPDTQYF
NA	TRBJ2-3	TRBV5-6	CASSHPLAGVADTQYF
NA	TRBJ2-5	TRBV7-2	CASTPWLAEGTQYF
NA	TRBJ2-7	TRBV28	CASMTLAGGPNLYEQYF
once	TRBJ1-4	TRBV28	CASSGLPGQGAGEKLFF
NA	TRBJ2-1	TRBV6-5	CASRLLGIYNEQFF
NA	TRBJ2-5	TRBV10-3	CAIIHNQETQYF
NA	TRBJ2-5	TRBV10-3	CAIRDGQGGETQYF
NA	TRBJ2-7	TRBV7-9	CASRAGGPAYEQYF
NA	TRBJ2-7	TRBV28	CASSLFLREPTNEQYF
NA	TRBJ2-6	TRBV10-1	CASSVVRREEANVLTF
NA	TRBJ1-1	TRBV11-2	CASSGSGTGFSEAFF
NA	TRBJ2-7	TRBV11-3	CASSPRQGNYEQYF
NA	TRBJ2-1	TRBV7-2	CASSFRSYNEQFF
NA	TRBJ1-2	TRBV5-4	CASSFDRGRYYGYTF
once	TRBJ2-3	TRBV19	CASSIESASGTSDTQYF
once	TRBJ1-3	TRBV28	CASRTGSSGNTIYF
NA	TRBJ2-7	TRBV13	CASSIGRDNSEQYF
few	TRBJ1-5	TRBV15	CATADNNQPQHF
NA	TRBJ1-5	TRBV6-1	CASRRGESNQPQHF
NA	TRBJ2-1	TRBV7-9	CASSLVGGPNNEQFF
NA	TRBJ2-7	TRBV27	CATGAGALYEQYF
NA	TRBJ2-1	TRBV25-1	CASTLTEGGGQVNNEQFF
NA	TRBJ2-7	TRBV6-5	CASSLRGTAIYEQYF